Listed below are T cell receptor beta chains from one sample, sequenced in a study of cytomegalovirus exposure and HLA in healthy donors. The repertoire was sequenced with immunoSEQ multiplex PCR; TCRdb's copy has only in-frame clones and lacks some. The table lists about 170,000 clones, about four fifths of them singletons. Source material: PBMCs. The receptors were sampled from a woman between 45 and 60 years old in good health and CMV-seronegative. The CDR3 runs from the conserved cysteine through the conserved F or W. Each record gives: CDR3 DNA, CDR3 protein, J gene, clone size, D gene, V gene. A D gene is named only where the DNA matches it firmly. Size is stated for part of the rows, as once, few or many counts, or as a class when the clone is expanded.

cdr3_nt: TGTGCCAGCAGCTTAGCTGCAACTGGACAGGCGGATAGTTCACCCCTCCACTTT
cdr3_aa: CASSLAATGQADSSPLHF
j_call: TRBJ1-6
clone_size: .
d_call: TRBD1
v_call: TRBV7-2

cdr3_nt: TGTTCCAGCAGCTGGACAGGGGCCGGCAATGAGCAGTTCTTC
cdr3_aa: CSSSWTGAGNEQFF
j_call: TRBJ2-1
clone_size: .
d_call: TRBD1
v_call: TRBV7-9

cdr3_nt: TGTGCCATCAGCCTAGCGGGAGGTTCAGAGACCCAGTACTTC
cdr3_aa: CAISLAGGSETQYF
j_call: TRBJ2-5
clone_size: .
d_call: TRBD2
v_call: TRBV10-3

cdr3_nt: TGTGCCAGCAGCCCGTGGACAGGGGTTAACTATGGCTACACCTTC
cdr3_aa: CASSPWTGVNYGYTF
j_call: TRBJ1-2
clone_size: once
d_call: TRBD1
v_call: TRBV5-6

cdr3_nt: TGTGCCAGCAGTGAAGCGGGGACAGGGAGATGGACCCAGTACTTC
cdr3_aa: CASSEAGTGRWTQYF
j_call: TRBJ2-5
clone_size: .
d_call: TRBD1
v_call: TRBV2

cdr3_nt: TGCGCCAGCAGCTTGGCCATGGGACAGGGCAATGAGCAGTTCTTC
cdr3_aa: CASSLAMGQGNEQFF
j_call: TRBJ2-1
clone_size: .
d_call: TRBD1
v_call: TRBV5-1

cdr3_nt: TGTGCCAGCAGCGTAGTAAGCTCAGATACGCAGTATTTT
cdr3_aa: CASSVVSSDTQYF
j_call: TRBJ2-3
clone_size: .
d_call: .
v_call: TRBV9

cdr3_nt: TGTGCCAGCAGCCCTACCCCCAGGGCCGATTACAATGAGCAGTTCTTC
cdr3_aa: CASSPTPRADYNEQFF
j_call: TRBJ2-1
clone_size: .
d_call: .
v_call: TRBV7-2

cdr3_nt: TGTGCCAGCAGGGATAGACACATACTTTACAATGAGCAGTTCTTC
cdr3_aa: CASRDRHILYNEQFF
j_call: TRBJ2-1
clone_size: .
d_call: .
v_call: TRBV2

cdr3_nt: TGTTCCAGCAGTAAATCTTCCACTGAAGCTTTCTTT
cdr3_aa: CSSSKSSTEAFF
j_call: TRBJ1-1
clone_size: .
d_call: .
v_call: TRBV7-9

cdr3_nt: TGCAGCGTCCGGGGAACGTCCCTCCTTGCGGGGGGGCGCACAGATACGCAGTATTTT
cdr3_aa: CSVRGTSLLAGGRTDTQYF
j_call: TRBJ2-3
clone_size: .
d_call: TRBD2
v_call: TRBV29-1

cdr3_nt: TGTGCCAGTAGTGGACTAGCGGGGGGGCAGACCGGGGAGCTGTTTTTT
cdr3_aa: CASSGLAGGQTGELFF
j_call: TRBJ2-2
clone_size: few
d_call: TRBD2
v_call: TRBV19

cdr3_nt: TGTGCCAGCTCACCACCGGGCCAGAACACTGAAGCTTTCTTT
cdr3_aa: CASSPPGQNTEAFF
j_call: TRBJ1-1
clone_size: few
d_call: .
v_call: TRBV18

cdr3_nt: TGTGCCAGTAGTTTCCAGGGGTTGACTAATGAAAAACTGTTTTTT
cdr3_aa: CASSFQGLTNEKLFF
j_call: TRBJ1-4
clone_size: .
d_call: .
v_call: TRBV19

cdr3_nt: TGTGCCAGCAGCGCCCTGACTAGCGGGAGTGGGCTAGCCAAAAACATTCAGTACTTC
cdr3_aa: CASSALTSGSGLAKNIQYF
j_call: TRBJ2-4
clone_size: .
d_call: TRBD2
v_call: TRBV5-4

cdr3_nt: TGTGCCAGCAGCGCCGTCGGTATCCGGGCACCCCTCCACTTT
cdr3_aa: CASSAVGIRAPLHF
j_call: TRBJ1-6
clone_size: .
d_call: .
v_call: TRBV7-2

cdr3_nt: TGTGCCAGCTCACCACCTGCGGGGGGACTCACAGATACGCAGTATTTT
cdr3_aa: CASSPPAGGLTDTQYF
j_call: TRBJ2-3
clone_size: .
d_call: TRBD2
v_call: TRBV18

cdr3_nt: TGTGCCAGCAGCGCGCTGGTGGGGGCGGGACAGAAAGCCAAAAACATTCAGTACTTC
cdr3_aa: CASSALVGAGQKAKNIQYF
j_call: TRBJ2-4
clone_size: .
d_call: .
v_call: TRBV2

cdr3_nt: TGTGCCAGCAGCCTCCTACCGGGACAGGGGAACAATCAGCCCCAGCATTTT
cdr3_aa: CASSLLPGQGNNQPQHF
j_call: TRBJ1-5
clone_size: .
d_call: TRBD1
v_call: TRBV5-5

cdr3_nt: TGCAGCGGGACAAGACAGGGTGCGTCCGAAGCTTTCTTT
cdr3_aa: CSGTRQGASEAFF
j_call: TRBJ1-1
clone_size: once
d_call: TRBD1
v_call: TRBV29-1

cdr3_nt: TGTGCCAGCAGTTCTTCTAGCACAGATACGCAGTATTTT
cdr3_aa: CASSSSSTDTQYF
j_call: TRBJ2-3
clone_size: once
d_call: .
v_call: TRBV28

cdr3_nt: TGTGCCTGGGGTACCGGGACTCTTAATAATTCACCCCTCCACTTT
cdr3_aa: CAWGTGTLNNSPLHF
j_call: TRBJ1-6
clone_size: .
d_call: .
v_call: TRBV30

cdr3_nt: TGCGCCAGCAGCCAAGATACAGCGGGGGGGCAAGATACGCAGTATTTT
cdr3_aa: CASSQDTAGGQDTQYF
j_call: TRBJ2-3
clone_size: .
d_call: TRBD2
v_call: TRBV4-3

cdr3_nt: TGTGCCAGCAGCTTAGATCGGCAGGGCTCCTACGAGCAGTACTTC
cdr3_aa: CASSLDRQGSYEQYF
j_call: TRBJ2-7
clone_size: .
d_call: .
v_call: TRBV7-9

cdr3_nt: TGTGCCAGCTCACTACAACTAGCGGTTAGCACAGATACGCAGTATTTT
cdr3_aa: CASSLQLAVSTDTQYF
j_call: TRBJ2-3
clone_size: .
d_call: TRBD2
v_call: TRBV18

cdr3_nt: TGTGCCAGCAGCTCCAGACTAGCGTACACAGATACGCAGTATTTT
cdr3_aa: CASSSRLAYTDTQYF
j_call: TRBJ2-3
clone_size: .
d_call: TRBD2
v_call: TRBV11-2

cdr3_nt: TGCGCCAGCAGCTCTGGGTACGCGACAGGGGCAGGAAAACTGTTTTTT
cdr3_aa: CASSSGYATGAGKLFF
j_call: TRBJ1-4
clone_size: .
d_call: TRBD1
v_call: TRBV4-1

cdr3_nt: TGTGCCAGCAGTTACTCGACGGGAGGCCCAGATACGCAGTATTTT
cdr3_aa: CASSYSTGGPDTQYF
j_call: TRBJ2-3
clone_size: .
d_call: TRBD2
v_call: TRBV6-6

cdr3_nt: TGCGCCAGCAGTGAGGCTCGGCTAGCGGGGGGTACAGATACGCAGTATTTT
cdr3_aa: CASSEARLAGGTDTQYF
j_call: TRBJ2-3
clone_size: once
d_call: TRBD2
v_call: TRBV10-2

cdr3_nt: TGTGCCAGCAGCGTAGCCCCACCCCCGGCCGGCGGTGAGCAGTTCTTC
cdr3_aa: CASSVAPPPAGGEQFF
j_call: TRBJ2-1
clone_size: .
d_call: .
v_call: TRBV9

cdr3_nt: TGTGCCAGCAGCCAAGACGAGGTCCGCACTGGCTACACCTTC
cdr3_aa: CASSQDEVRTGYTF
j_call: TRBJ1-2
clone_size: .
d_call: .
v_call: TRBV4-2

cdr3_nt: TGTGCCAGCAGCTTGCCGGGACAGGGGGCCGGGGAGCTGTTTTTT
cdr3_aa: CASSLPGQGAGELFF
j_call: TRBJ2-2
clone_size: few
d_call: TRBD1
v_call: TRBV7-2

cdr3_nt: TGTGCCAGCAGCCAAGAGTTCGGGGGGCGTCAGCCCCAGCATTTT
cdr3_aa: CASSQEFGGRQPQHF
j_call: TRBJ1-5
clone_size: few
d_call: .
v_call: TRBV7-9

cdr3_nt: TGTGCCAGCAGTGACTCGGACAGGGGCTATGGCTACACCTTC
cdr3_aa: CASSDSDRGYGYTF
j_call: TRBJ1-2
clone_size: few
d_call: TRBD1
v_call: TRBV6-4

cdr3_nt: TGCGCCAGCAGCAAGATGACTAGCGGGAGGGCCCACGAGCAGTACTTC
cdr3_aa: CASSKMTSGRAHEQYF
j_call: TRBJ2-7
clone_size: once
d_call: TRBD2
v_call: TRBV5-1

cdr3_nt: TGTGCCAGCTCACCGGGCAGTCAAGAGACCCAGTACTTC
cdr3_aa: CASSPGSQETQYF
j_call: TRBJ2-5
clone_size: .
d_call: .
v_call: TRBV18

cdr3_nt: TGTGCCAGCAGTCAGGGTTACAGAGAGACCCAGTACTTC
cdr3_aa: CASSQGYRETQYF
j_call: TRBJ2-5
clone_size: .
d_call: .
v_call: TRBV6-5

cdr3_nt: TGTGCCTGGAATTCGGGAGAGGGAGAAGCTTTCTTT
cdr3_aa: CAWNSGEGEAFF
j_call: TRBJ1-1
clone_size: .
d_call: .
v_call: TRBV30

cdr3_nt: TGTGCCAGCAGATCTACAGGGGGGACTGAAGCTTTCTTT
cdr3_aa: CASRSTGGTEAFF
j_call: TRBJ1-1
clone_size: .
d_call: TRBD1
v_call: TRBV6-5

cdr3_nt: TGTGCCAGCAGCCAGGGGCAGAACCACGAGCAGTACTTC
cdr3_aa: CASSQGQNHEQYF
j_call: TRBJ2-7
clone_size: few
d_call: .
v_call: TRBV11-2

cdr3_nt: TGCAGCGTTGAGGGGGGGGACACATCCTACGAGCAGTACTTC
cdr3_aa: CSVEGGDTSYEQYF
j_call: TRBJ2-7
clone_size: .
d_call: .
v_call: TRBV29-1

cdr3_nt: TGCGCCAGCAGCCGAGGGACAGCGGGCGGTCAGCCCCAGCATTTT
cdr3_aa: CASSRGTAGGQPQHF
j_call: TRBJ1-5
clone_size: .
d_call: TRBD1
v_call: TRBV4-3

cdr3_nt: TGCGCCAGCAGCCTCAGGGGTCGTAGCACTGAAGCTTTCTTT
cdr3_aa: CASSLRGRSTEAFF
j_call: TRBJ1-1
clone_size: .
d_call: .
v_call: TRBV4-3

cdr3_nt: TGTGCCAGCAGCGGAGGGGAGACCCAGTACTTC
cdr3_aa: CASSGGETQYF
j_call: TRBJ2-5
clone_size: few
d_call: .
v_call: TRBV6-6

cdr3_nt: TGTTCCAGCAGCCCCGGTCGTGTGGGGCCGGAGACCCAGTACTTC
cdr3_aa: CSSSPGRVGPETQYF
j_call: TRBJ2-5
clone_size: .
d_call: .
v_call: TRBV7-9

cdr3_nt: TGTGCCAGCAGCCAAACACAGGGAACCAACACCGGGGAGCTGTTTTTT
cdr3_aa: CASSQTQGTNTGELFF
j_call: TRBJ2-2
clone_size: .
d_call: .
v_call: TRBV7-6

cdr3_nt: TGTGCCAGCAGCGCCTGGGACAGTCCCACCGGGGAGCTGTTTTTT
cdr3_aa: CASSAWDSPTGELFF
j_call: TRBJ2-2
clone_size: .
d_call: TRBD1
v_call: TRBV9

cdr3_nt: TGTGCCAGCAGTATCCACAGGGGTTTCTACAATGAGCAGTTCTTC
cdr3_aa: CASSIHRGFYNEQFF
j_call: TRBJ2-1
clone_size: .
d_call: TRBD1
v_call: TRBV25-1

cdr3_nt: TGCAGCGTGCACGGACAGGGCAACACTGAAGCTTTCTTT
cdr3_aa: CSVHGQGNTEAFF
j_call: TRBJ1-1
clone_size: .
d_call: TRBD1
v_call: TRBV29-1

cdr3_nt: TGTGCCAGCAGTGACTCTTTTCGGGCAGGGGCGATTGGTGAAGCTTTCTTT
cdr3_aa: CASSDSFRAGAIGEAFF
j_call: TRBJ1-1
clone_size: .
d_call: .
v_call: TRBV6-4

cdr3_nt: TGTGCCAGCAGTTACCCAAGCGGGAGAAGAAATTACGAGCAGTACTTC
cdr3_aa: CASSYPSGRRNYEQYF
j_call: TRBJ2-7
clone_size: once
d_call: TRBD2
v_call: TRBV6-6

cdr3_nt: TGTGCCAGCAGCCAAGGAGGGCGGCGGCGGTCTGAAGCTTTCTTT
cdr3_aa: CASSQGGRRRSEAFF
j_call: TRBJ1-1
clone_size: .
d_call: .
v_call: TRBV14